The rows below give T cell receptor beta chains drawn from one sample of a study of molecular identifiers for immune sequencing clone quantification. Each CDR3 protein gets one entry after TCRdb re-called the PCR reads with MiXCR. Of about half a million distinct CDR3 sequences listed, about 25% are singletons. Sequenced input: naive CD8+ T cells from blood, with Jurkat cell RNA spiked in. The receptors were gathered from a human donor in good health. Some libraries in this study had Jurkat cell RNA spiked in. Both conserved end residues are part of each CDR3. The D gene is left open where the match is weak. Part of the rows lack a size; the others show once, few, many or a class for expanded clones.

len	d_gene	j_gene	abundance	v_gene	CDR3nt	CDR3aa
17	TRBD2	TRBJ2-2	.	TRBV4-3	TGCGCCAGCAGCCAAGGACTAGCGGGGGGATACACCGGGGAGCTGTTTTTT	CASSQGLAGGYTGELFF
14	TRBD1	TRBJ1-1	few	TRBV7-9	TGTGCCGGCAGCTCCCCGACAGGGGACACTGAAGCTTTCTTT	CAGSSPTGDTEAFF
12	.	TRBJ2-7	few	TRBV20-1	TGCAGTGGAGTGAGCGGACGGGATGAGCAGTACTTC	CSGVSGRDEQYF
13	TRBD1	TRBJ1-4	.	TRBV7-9	TGTGCCAGCAGAACCACCCAGGGGGAAAAACTGCTTTTT	CASRTTQGEKLLF
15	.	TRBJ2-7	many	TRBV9	TGTGCCAGCAGCCCGGACCGCCTGCGTTCCTACGAGCAGTACTTC	CASSPDRLRSYEQYF
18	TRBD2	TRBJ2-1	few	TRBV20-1	TGCAGTGCTAGAGATAGCTTGGGTGGACTAGCTCGTTTGAATGAGCAGTTCTTC	CSARDSLGGLARLNEQFF
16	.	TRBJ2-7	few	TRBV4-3	TGCGCCAGCAGCCAAGAAGTGGGACTGAGCACCTACGAGCAGTACTTC	CASSQEVGLSTYEQYF
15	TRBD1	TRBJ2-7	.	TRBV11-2	TGTGCCAGCACCACTTGGACAGGGGGTTCCTACGAGCAGTACTTC	CASTTWTGGSYEQYF
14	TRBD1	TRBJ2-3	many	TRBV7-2	TGTGCCAGCAACCTACAGGGGGCAGAAGATACGCAGTATTTT	CASNLQGAEDTQYF
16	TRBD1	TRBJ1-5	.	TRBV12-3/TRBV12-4	TGTGCCAGCAGTCCCGGGACAGGGCATAGCAATCAGCCCCAGCATTTT	CASSPGTGHSNQPQHF
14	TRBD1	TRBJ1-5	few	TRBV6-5	TGTGCCAGCAGAACCAGGACAGGGGTTCAGCCCCAGCATTTT	CASRTRTGVQPQHF
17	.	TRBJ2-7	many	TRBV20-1	TGCAGTGCTTCGCCTTTACCCGGGACACAGCTATTTTACGAGCAGTACTTC	CSASPLPGTQLFYEQYF
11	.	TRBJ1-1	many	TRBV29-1	TGCAGCGTTGTTCCGGGGACTGAAGCTTTCTTT	CSVVPGTEAFF
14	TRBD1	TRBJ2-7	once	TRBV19	TGTGCCAGTAGTATCGGACAGGCCCACTACGAGCAGTACTTC	CASSIGQAHYEQYF
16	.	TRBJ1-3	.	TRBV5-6	TGTGCCAGCAGCTTGGCCGGGCTGTTTTCTGGAAACACCATATATTTT	CASSLAGLFSGNTIYF
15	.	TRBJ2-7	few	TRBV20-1	TGCAGTGCTAGAGACCGCGACACGTTTATCTACGAGCAGTACTTC	CSARDRDTFIYEQYF
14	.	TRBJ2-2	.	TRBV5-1	TGCGCCAGCAGCTTGGATGGCGGGACCGTGGAGCTGTTTTTT	CASSLDGGTVELFF
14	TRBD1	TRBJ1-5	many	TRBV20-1	TGCAGTGCTAGTCCGACAGGGCTAGGGCAGCCCCAGCATTTT	CSASPTGLGQPQHF
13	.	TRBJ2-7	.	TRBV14	TGTGCCAGCAGCCAACGGGTACCCTACGAGCAGTACTTC	CASSQRVPYEQYF
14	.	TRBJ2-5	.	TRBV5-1	TGCGCCAGCAGATCCTGGAAGGGAGAAGAGACCCAGTACTTC	CASRSWKGEETQYF